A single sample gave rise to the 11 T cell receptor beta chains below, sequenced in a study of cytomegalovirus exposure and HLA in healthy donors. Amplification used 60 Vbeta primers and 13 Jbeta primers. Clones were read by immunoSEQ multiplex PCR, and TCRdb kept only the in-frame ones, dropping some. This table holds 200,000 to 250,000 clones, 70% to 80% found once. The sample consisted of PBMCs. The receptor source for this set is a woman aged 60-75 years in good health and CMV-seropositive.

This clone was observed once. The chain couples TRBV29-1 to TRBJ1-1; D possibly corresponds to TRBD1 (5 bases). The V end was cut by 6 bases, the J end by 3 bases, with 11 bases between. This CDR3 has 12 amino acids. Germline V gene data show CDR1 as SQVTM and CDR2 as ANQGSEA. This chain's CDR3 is CSVAGGDTEAFF. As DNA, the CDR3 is TGCAGCGTGGCTGGGGGGGACACTGAAGCTTTCTTT.

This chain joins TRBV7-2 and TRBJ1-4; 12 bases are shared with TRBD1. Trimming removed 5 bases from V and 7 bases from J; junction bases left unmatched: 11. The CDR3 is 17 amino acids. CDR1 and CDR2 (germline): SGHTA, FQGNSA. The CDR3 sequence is CASSPGTGGARVEKLFF. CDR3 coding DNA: TGTGCCAGCAGCCCTGGGACAGGGGGCGCGAGGGTTGAAAAACTGTTTTTT.

The chain's CDR3 is CASSLVPRSGIAKNIQYF. The CDR3 DNA sequence: TGCGCCAGCAGCTTGGTCCCACGATCAGGGATAGCCAAAAACATTCAGTACTTC. The V and J genes are TRBV5-1 and TRBJ2-4, with D maybe TRBD1 (5 bases). This CDR3 contains 18 residues. Trimming left V 0 bases short and J 0 bases short, with 16 bases between. CDR1 and CDR2 (germline): SGHRS, YFSETQ.

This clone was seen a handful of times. CDR3 sequence: CASSQDRGEGKAFF. CDR3 DNA: TGCGCCAGCAGCCAAGATAGGGGGGAGGGTAAAGCTTTCTTT. The chain recombines TRBV4-3 with TRBJ1-1; weak D call: TRBD1 (6 bases). Trimming cost V 0 bases and J 9 bases, with 14 bases left between them. In germline, CDR1 is LGHNA, CDR2 YSLEER. The CDR3 totals 14 residues.

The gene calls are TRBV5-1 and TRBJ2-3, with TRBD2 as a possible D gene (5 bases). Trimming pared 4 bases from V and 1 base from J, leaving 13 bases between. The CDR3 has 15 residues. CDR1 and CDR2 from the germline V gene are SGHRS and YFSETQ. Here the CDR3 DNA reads TGCGCCAGCAGCGCGAATCCCGGGGGCACAGATACGCAGTATTTT. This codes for CASSANPGGTDTQYF. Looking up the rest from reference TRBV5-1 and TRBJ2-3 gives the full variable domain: KAGVTQTPRYLIKTRGQQVTLSCSPISGHRSVSWYQQTPGQGLQFLFEYFSETQRNKGNFPGRFSGRQFSNSRSEMNVSTLELGDSALYLCASSANPGGTDTQYFGPGTRLTVL.

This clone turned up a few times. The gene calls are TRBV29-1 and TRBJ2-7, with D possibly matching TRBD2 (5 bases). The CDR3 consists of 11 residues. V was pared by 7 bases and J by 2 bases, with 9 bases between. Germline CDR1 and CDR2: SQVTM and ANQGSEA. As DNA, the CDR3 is TGCAGCGCGGGGTCCACCTACGAGCAGTACTTC. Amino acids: CSAGSTYEQYF.

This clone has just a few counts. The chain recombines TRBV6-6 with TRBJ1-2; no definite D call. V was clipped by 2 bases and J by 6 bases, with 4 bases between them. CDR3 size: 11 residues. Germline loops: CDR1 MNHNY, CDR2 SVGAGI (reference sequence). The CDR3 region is CASSYTDGYTF. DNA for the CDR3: TGTGCCAGCAGTTACACAGATGGCTACACCTTC.

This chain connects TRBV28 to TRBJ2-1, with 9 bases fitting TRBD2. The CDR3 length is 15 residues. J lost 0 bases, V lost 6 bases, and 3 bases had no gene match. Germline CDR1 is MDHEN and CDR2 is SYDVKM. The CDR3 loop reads CASSYSGSSYNEQFF. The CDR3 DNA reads TGTGCCAGCAGCTATAGCGGGAGCTCCTACAATGAGCAGTTCTTC.

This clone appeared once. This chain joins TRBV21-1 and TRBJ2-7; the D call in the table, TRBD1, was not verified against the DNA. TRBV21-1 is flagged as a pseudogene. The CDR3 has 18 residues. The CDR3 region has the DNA TGTGCCAGCAGCGACCGGGACAGGCTGAATTGGGGCTCCTACGAGCAGTACTTC. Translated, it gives CASSDRDRLNWGSYEQYF.

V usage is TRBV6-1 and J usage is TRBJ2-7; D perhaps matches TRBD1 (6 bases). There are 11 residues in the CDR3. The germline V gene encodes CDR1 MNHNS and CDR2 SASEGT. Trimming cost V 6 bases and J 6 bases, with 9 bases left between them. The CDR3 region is CASRTGGEQYF. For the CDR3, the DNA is TGTGCCAGCAGGACAGGAGGCGAGCAGTACTTC.

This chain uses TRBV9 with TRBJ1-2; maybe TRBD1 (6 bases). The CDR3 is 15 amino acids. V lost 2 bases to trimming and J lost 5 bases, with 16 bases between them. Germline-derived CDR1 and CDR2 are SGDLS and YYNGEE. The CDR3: CASSVAGTQSYGYTF. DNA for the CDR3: TGTGCCAGCAGCGTCGCCGGGACACAAAGTTATGGCTACACCTTC.